This T cell receptor (beta chain) was documented in a study of cytomegalovirus exposure and HLA in healthy donors. Findings of the study overall: In vitro work confirmed that a few CMV-associated chains recognize CMV antigens. Researchers counted around 180 TCR beta chains as cytomegalovirus-associated. Both high specificity and high sensitivity reportedly marked the classifier's diagnosis of cytomegalovirus status.

The PCR was carried out with 60 Vbeta primers and 13 Jbeta primers. TCRdb's copy holds only in-frame clones and misses some; the assay was immunoSEQ multiplex PCR. Here the sample table reports 90,000 to 130,000 clones. The CDR3 extends over 15 amino acids. Trimming at V came to 1 base and at J to 5 bases, leaving 6 bases not matched to a gene. Germline V CDR1 and CDR2: SGHRS, YFSETQ. Concerning this clone: Its antigen is unidentified.

Material for sequencing was PBMCs. The sequence was collected from a man under 40 in good health and CMV-seronegative. The J gene is TRBJ2-5, the V gene TRBV5-1; 9 bases agree with TRBD1. The CDR3 DNA is TGCGCCAGCAGCTTGACGACAGGGGGTTGGGAGACCCAGTACTTC. This gives the protein CASSLTTGGWETQYF.